One sample yielded the 13 T cell receptor beta chains listed below, sequenced in a study of shared clonotypes between healthy human individuals. Libraries were prepared by immunoSEQ multiplex PCR; TCRdb keeps only in-frame clonotypes and omits some of them. The table shows 730,000 or so clones, with 72% occurring only once. Sequenced material: memory CD4+ T cells sorted from blood. Described subset: CD45RA-negative fraction. The receptor set was obtained from a woman aged 30 to 39 in good health.

This clone was picked up one time. This sequence joins TRBV9 and TRBJ1-1, with no clear D. Trimming removed 5 bases from V and 7 bases from J, with 12 bases in between. The CDR3 extends over 12 amino acids. Germline lookup yields CDR1 SGDLS and CDR2 YYNGEE. The CDR3 region is CASSGDGNEAFF. CDR3 in DNA: TGTGCCAGCAGTGGAGACGGTAATGAAGCTTTCTTT.

The chain employs TRBV2 and TRBJ1-5; D is undetermined. Between the trimmed V and J ends, which lost 5 bases and 0 bases, there was a span of 11 bases. Germline V gene data show CDR1 as SNHLY and CDR2 as FYNNEI. The CDR3 consists of 15 residues. CDR3 region: CASSLTYNSNQPQHF. The CDR3 region has the DNA TGTGCCAGCAGTCTCACCTACAATAGCAATCAGCCCCAGCATTTT.

The chain combines TRBV5-1 with TRBJ1-2; tentatively, D is TRBD1 (5 bases). The CDR3 extends over 18 amino acids. Germline assignment: CDR1 SGHRS and CDR2 YFSETQ. Trimming removed 1 base from V and 4 bases from J, with 23 bases in between. The CDR3 DNA is TGCGCCAGCAGCTTGTATGGGTCGGGGCGGCCGGACCTCTATGGCTACACCTTC. The encoded protein is CASSLYGSGRPDLYGYTF.

The chain carries TRBV27 and TRBJ2-5; 8 bases are a match to TRBD2. CDR1 is MNHEY and CDR2 is SMNVEV in the germline V gene (reference sequence). CDR3 length: 14 amino acids. Germline trimming cut 6 bases from V and 5 bases from J; bases unmatched to any gene: 8. The CDR3 DNA sequence: TGTGCCAGCAGGTCACTAGCGGAGGGCGAGACCCAGTACTTC. Protein: CASRSLAEGETQYF.

The rearrangement links TRBV7-6 to TRBJ2-7, with D uncertain. V was cut by 5 bases and J by 1 base, with 12 bases left in between. Germline CDR1 SGHVS, CDR2 FNYEAQ. This CDR3 spans 14 amino acids. In DNA form, the CDR3 reads TGTGCCAGCAGCCCCGCGACTCTTTCCTACGAGCAGTACTTC. Its translation is CASSPATLSYEQYF.

This clone was observed a handful of times. This chain uses TRBV28 with TRBJ2-7; D may be TRBD1 (7 bases). Deletions cut 5 bases from V and 2 bases from J, with 16 bases between. The CDR3 totals 15 residues. The germline V gene has CDR1 MDHEN and CDR2 SYDVKM. The CDR3 loop reads CASSPGGTVTYEQYF. CDR3 nucleotide sequence: TGTGCCAGCAGTCCAGGGGGGACGGTTACCTACGAGCAGTACTTC.

The rearrangement links TRBV4-2 to TRBJ2-1, with 9 bases identical to TRBD1. Per germline, CDR1 LGHNA and CDR2 YNFKEQ. This CDR3 has 14 amino acids. V lost 4 bases, J lost 7 bases, and 5 bases stayed unmatched. This CDR3 reads CASSPMDRGNEQFF. The DNA for the CDR3 is TGTGCCAGCAGCCCTATGGACAGGGGAAATGAGCAGTTCTTC.

The genes are TRBV4-1 and TRBJ1-3; D ambiguous. The V gene's germline CDR1 is MGHRA and CDR2 YSYEKL. The germline V and J ends were trimmed by 0 bases and 1 base, with 10 bases remaining between them. The CDR3 spans 16 residues. The CDR3 nucleotides read TGCGCCAGCAGCCAAGAAAAAAGACAATCTGGAAACACCATATATTTT. It codes for CASSQEKRQSGNTIYF.

The V and J genes are TRBV5-1 and TRBJ1-1; 8 nucleotides agree with TRBD1. J gave up 3 bases and V 9 bases, and 7 bases lay outside the gene matches. Germline values: CDR1 SGHRS, CDR2 YFSETQ. CDR3 length equals 13 residues. In nucleotides, the CDR3 is TGCGCCACCAGACAGGGGTGGGACACTGAAGCTTTCTTT. It translates to CATRQGWDTEAFF.

The chain employs TRBV27 and TRBJ2-4, with a possible D match to TRBD2 (5 bases). The germline V and J ends were trimmed by 8 bases and 0 bases, with 14 bases remaining between them. The CDR3 runs to 15 residues. The germline V gene encodes CDR1 MNHEY and CDR2 SMNVEV (reference sequence). This chain's CDR3 is CASQTTAGAKNIQYF. The CDR3 region has the DNA TGTGCCAGCCAAACCACTGCGGGAGCCAAAAACATTCAGTACTTC.

This clone came up a few times. The J gene is TRBJ1-2, the V gene TRBV30, with D perhaps matching TRBD1 (6 bases). Germline V gives CDR1 GTSNPN, CDR2 SVGIG (reference sequence). This CDR3 region has 13 residues. CDR3 nucleotides: TGTGCTCACGGGAAGGGGGTTCGCTATGGCTACACCTTC. Translating it yields CAHGKGVRYGYTF. The full variable domain, with the rest looked up from reference TRBV30 and TRBJ1-2, is SQTIHQWPATLVQPVGSPLSLECTVEGTSNPNLYWYRQAAGRGLQLLFYSVGIGQISSEVPQNLSASRPQDRQFILSSKKLLLSDSGFYLCAHGKGVRYGYTFGSGTRLTVV.

The J gene is TRBJ2-7, the V gene TRBV5-4; D may be TRBD1 or TRBD2 (5 bases each). Germline V gene sequence: CDR1 SGHNT, CDR2 YYREEE (reference sequence). This CDR3 is 17 amino acids long. V was clipped by 4 bases and J by 0 bases, with 20 bases between them. The chain's CDR3 is CASSRGGAQIDSYEQYF. The CDR3 DNA reads as TGTGCCAGCAGCCGGGGTGGGGCCCAAATTGACTCCTACGAGCAGTACTTC.

The V call is TRBV5-1, the J call TRBJ1-4; the match to TRBD1 covers 7 bases. CDR1 and CDR2 from the germline V gene are SGHRS and YFSETQ. The V and J ends lost 3 bases and 0 bases, in that order; junction bases with no gene match: 8. The CDR3 has 17 residues. CDR3 in DNA: TGCGCCAGCAGCTCCACCCGGGACAGTGCAACTAATGAAAAACTGTTTTTT. The encoded protein is CASSSTRDSATNEKLFF.